This T cell receptor (beta chain) was profiled in a study of beta chain features in type 1 diabetes listed by TCRdb under 2018. A note on the overall study: No differences in mean age, gender distribution, total cell number or subset yield were found between patients and healthy donors. A total of about 100,000,000 sorted cells were examined across all samples, and RNA yield correlated strongly with the number of cells per subset. The study compared TCRB repertoires of sorted circulating CD4+ T cell subsets between recently diagnosed type 1 diabetes patients and matched healthy donors. Naive and central memory subsets were obtained from all 30 or so donors, but regulatory and stem cell-like memory subsets were isolated from only 8 patients and roughly eight healthy donors. What the work shows at the level of the full study, not this receptor alone: Because small numbers of individuals were included in the HLA sub-analyses, any influence of HLA type on TCRB rearrangement was left unresolved. Sequencing cDNA rather than genomic DNA could over-represent highly expressing activated cells, although activation and CD3 levels did not differ between groups. PCR may preferentially amplify shorter templates, but because patient and control samples were amplified and corrected together, any resulting skew would affect both groups equally. At VDJ recombination sites, patients with type 1 diabetes made fewer insertions and deleted more nucleotides, a pattern implying thymic rearrangement abnormalities. Naive, central memory and regulatory TCRB repertoires appeared to be more similar among patients than among healthy donors. Type 1 diabetes patients showed a moderate but significant shortening of TCRB CDR3 length in all four CD4+ subsets.

From each donor, a single peripheral blood sample of around 0.12 L on average was drawn into heparinised tubes. A BD FACSAria II and a panel including CD45RO, CCR7, CD25, CD127, CD95 and CD27 were used to sort naive, central memory, regulatory and stem cell-like memory CD4+ T cells. Every sorted population had a purity above 95%. PBMCs were isolated immediately by Lymphoprep density gradient centrifugation and stained directly without culture. So that batch effects would be minimized, each experiment stained and sorted samples in pairs, pairing one healthy donor with one patient. This clone appeared a few times. The antigen this receptor binds is unknown. The sample holds no much larger clone one base away, and base qualities are not on file. All of the isolated RNA was reverse transcribed with the High Capacity cDNA Reverse Transcription Kit, so expressed TCRB transcripts were sequenced. Naive, central memory and regulatory T cell samples underwent deep immunoSEQ sequencing, averaging about 3.57 million total reads per sample. After sorted cells were lysed in RLT buffer, RNA was extracted with DNase-treated RNeasy Micro or Mini kits, with the choice depending on cell number. Each cell subset was processed separately to prevent cross-contamination, with patient and healthy donor samples processed together. The immunoSEQ multiplex PCR was used to amplify TCRB sequences from cDNA, generating 87-bp fragments that spanned the CDR3 region. Amplicons were sequenced on the Illumina HiSeq platform. Per the original workflow: Synthetic template baselines were used to correct PCR bias computationally, reads within Hamming distance 2 were collapsed, and singletons that could not be merged were discarded. By aligning reads against IMGT, V, D and J genes, CDR3 length, and insertions or deletions at six rearrangement sites were assigned. Within each subset, clonotype counts were normalized to sorted cell number, after which true diversity and Gini coefficients were computed with the tcR R package. Repertoire sharing was quantified using the overlap coefficient calculated on TCRB nucleotide sequences. Out-of-frame TCRB sequences from naive cells were analyzed as a proxy for the pre-selection repertoire. As stored in TCRdb, this immuneACCESS dataset retains in-frame rearrangements with V and J assigned. A fraction of the clones does not appear; measured against another copy, unresolved V genes explain less than half of the discrepancy, and the remainder lacks a known reason. The V and J calls and clone size were taken over from that table, and D and trimming were inferred from the DNA. The sample table records hundreds of thousands of clones; about an eighth of these occur just once. The top ten hold over 0.04% of the sample.

The CDR3 goes from the cysteine to the phenylalanine over 11 residues. The only DNA kept is the CDR3, 33 bases in frame from the first base. Trimming at the junction amounts to 1 base on V and 3 bases on J, and the germline ends lie 2 bases apart. The germline V gene encodes CDR1 SGHTS and CDR2 YDEGEE. The sequence links TRBV5-8 to TRBJ2-7; the D gene is not confidently resolved. This receptor was taken from a woman between 18 and 29 years old in good health. The sequenced material came from naive CD4+ T cells from blood. This specimen's cell subset or site label, interpreted: true naive CD4+ T cells. The CDR3 is CASSLFYEQYF. The DNA sequence is given as TGTGCCAGCAGCTTGTTCTACGAGCAGTACTTC. Here the CDR3 is joined to the reference TRBV5-8 and TRBJ2-7 genes, and the full variable domain is: EAGVTQSPTHLIKTRGQQATLRCSPISGHTSVYWYQQALGLGLQFLLWYDEGEERNRGNFPPRFSGRQFPNYSSELNVNALELEDSALYLCASSLFYEQYFGPGTRLTVT.